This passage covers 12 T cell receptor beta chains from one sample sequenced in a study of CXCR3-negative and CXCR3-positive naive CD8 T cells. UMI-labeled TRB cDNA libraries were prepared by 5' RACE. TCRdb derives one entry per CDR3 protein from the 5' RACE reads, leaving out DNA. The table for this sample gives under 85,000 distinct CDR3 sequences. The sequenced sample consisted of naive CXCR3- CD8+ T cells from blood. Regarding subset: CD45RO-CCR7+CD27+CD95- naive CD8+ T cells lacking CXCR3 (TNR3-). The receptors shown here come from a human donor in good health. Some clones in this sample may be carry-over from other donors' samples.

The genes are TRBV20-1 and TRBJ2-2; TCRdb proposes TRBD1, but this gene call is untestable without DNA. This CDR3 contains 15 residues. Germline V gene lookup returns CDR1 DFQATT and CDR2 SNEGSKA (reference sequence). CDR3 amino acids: CSARAPLANTGELFF.

The CDR3 reads CASSPPALYEQYF. The gene calls are TRBV7-9 and TRBJ2-7; TCRdb's assignment of TRBD1 cannot be checked, as there is no DNA. There are 13 residues in the CDR3. In germline, CDR1 is SEHNR, CDR2 FQNEAQ (reference sequence).

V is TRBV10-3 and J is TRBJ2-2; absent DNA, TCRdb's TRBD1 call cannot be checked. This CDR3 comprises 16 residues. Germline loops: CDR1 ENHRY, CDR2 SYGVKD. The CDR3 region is CAISESPGQGTGELFF.

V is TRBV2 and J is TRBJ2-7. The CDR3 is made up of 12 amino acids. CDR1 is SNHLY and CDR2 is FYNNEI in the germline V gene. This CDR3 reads CASRDIFWQQYF.

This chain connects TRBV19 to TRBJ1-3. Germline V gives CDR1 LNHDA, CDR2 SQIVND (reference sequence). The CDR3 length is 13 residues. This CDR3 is CASSIGAGNTIYF.

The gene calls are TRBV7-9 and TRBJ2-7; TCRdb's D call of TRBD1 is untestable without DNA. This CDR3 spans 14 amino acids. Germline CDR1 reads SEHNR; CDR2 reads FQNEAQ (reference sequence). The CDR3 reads CASSGDRDPYEQYF.

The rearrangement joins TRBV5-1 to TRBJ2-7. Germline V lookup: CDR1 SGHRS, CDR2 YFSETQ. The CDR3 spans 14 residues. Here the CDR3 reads CASSHGQDSYEQYF.

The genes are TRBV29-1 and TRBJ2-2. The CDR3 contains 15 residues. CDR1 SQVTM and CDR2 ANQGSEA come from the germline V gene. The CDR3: CSVEEDRPNTGELFF.

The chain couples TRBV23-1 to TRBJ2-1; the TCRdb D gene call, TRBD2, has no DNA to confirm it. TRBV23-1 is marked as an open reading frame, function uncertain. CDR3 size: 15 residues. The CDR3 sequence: CASSQSRGTSNEQFF.

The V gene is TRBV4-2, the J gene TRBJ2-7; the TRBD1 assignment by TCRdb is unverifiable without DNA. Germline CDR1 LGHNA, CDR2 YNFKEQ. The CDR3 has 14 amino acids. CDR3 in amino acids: CASSRGDTRYEQYF.

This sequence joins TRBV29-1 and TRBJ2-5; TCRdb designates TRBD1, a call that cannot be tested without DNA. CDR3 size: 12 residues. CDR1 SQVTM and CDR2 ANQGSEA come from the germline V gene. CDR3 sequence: CSASGEQETQYF. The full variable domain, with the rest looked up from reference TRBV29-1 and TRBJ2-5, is SAVISQKPSRDICQRGTSLTIQCQVDSQVTMMFWYRQQPGQSLTLIATANQGSEATYESGFVIDKFPISRPNLTFSTLTVSNMSPEDSSIYLCSASGEQETQYFGPGTRLLVL.

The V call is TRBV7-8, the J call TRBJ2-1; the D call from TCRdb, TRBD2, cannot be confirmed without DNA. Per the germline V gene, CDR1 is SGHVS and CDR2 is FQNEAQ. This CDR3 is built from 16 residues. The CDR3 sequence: CASSPRPSGYYNEQFF.